This T cell receptor beta chain was recovered during a study of blood T cell repertoires in COVID-19. This clone has a single count. CDR3 length equals 16 residues. V was clipped by 2 bases and J by 0 bases, with 11 bases between them. Germline V gene lookup returns CDR1 LGHDT and CDR2 YNNKEL (reference sequence). Method: immunoSEQ multiplex PCR; TCRdb's copy keeps in-frame clones and lacks some. Of roughly 110,000 clones listed, more than 75% are singletons. This chain links TRBV3-1 (or the pseudogene TRBV3-2) with TRBJ1-3; D is unresolved. Sequencing was carried out using peripheral blood. The TCR originated in a woman in her 40s with acute or convalescent COVID-19. The DNA of the CDR3 is TGTGCCAGCAGCCAATGGAGGGAGAGCTCTGGAAACACCATATATTTT. This encodes CASSQWRESSGNTIYF.